The 31 T cell receptor beta chains reported below all come from one sample, sequenced in a study of Ad26.COV2.S vaccination and SARS-CoV-2 variants (dated by TCRdb to the early 2020s). The sample's treatment or condition label, decoded: approximately 18 received Ad26.COV2.S at low or high dose, single or two shots; about 5 received placebo; per-sample allocation not given. For vaccine and placebo recipients, repertoires were sequenced using samples collected on day 63 after the first injection. The library was generated by the immunoSEQ multiplex PCR assay. The table comes from immuneACCESS by way of TCRdb, which keeps in-frame sequences with V and J called. Part of the clones is missing from these tables; in studies checked, under half for an unresolved V gene and the rest for unknown reasons. This sample holds some 390,000 clones; about nine tenths were observed only once. The ten most abundant clones make up 3.5% of the sample.

The sample in question was peripheral blood, obtained in a trial of Ad26.COV2.S vaccine versus placebo. The source of these receptors is a person aged 18-60 years who received the Ad26.COV2.S COVID-19 vaccine or a placebo.

The gene calls are TRBV3-1 (or the pseudogene TRBV3-2) and TRBJ1-2; TRBD1 aligns across 7 bases. J gave up 4 bases and V 0 bases, and 11 bases lay outside the gene matches. Germline CDR1 LGHDT, CDR2 YNNKEL (reference sequence). The CDR3 covers 17 residues. Here the CDR3 reads CASSQEGPSGTVYGYTF. CDR3 nucleotide sequence: TGTGCCAGCAGCCAAGAAGGGCCCTCCGGGACAGTCTATGGCTACACCTTC.

CDR3 region: CASSFLANSGNTIYF. The CDR3 nucleotides read TGTGCCAGCAGCTTCTTGGCCAACTCTGGAAACACCATATATTTT. The chain carries TRBV7-8 and TRBJ1-3, with unresolved D. Germline CDR1 is SGHVS and CDR2 is FQNEAQ. The V end lost 3 bases, the J end lost 0 bases, and 9 bases lay between the germline ends. The length of the CDR3 is 15 residues.

V and J are TRBV12-3 or TRBV12-4 and TRBJ1-2; D call uncertain. The germline V and J ends were trimmed by 3 bases and 4 bases, with 9 bases remaining between them. The CDR3 is 13 residues long. CDR3 DNA sequence: TGTGCCAGCAGTTTCCGACAACTCTATGGCTACACCTTC. It specifies CASSFRQLYGYTF.

The chain couples TRBV5-5 to TRBJ1-1; D gene unclear. Germline V gene data show CDR1 as SGHKS and CDR2 as YYEKEE (reference sequence). The CDR3 covers 13 residues. V gave up 0 bases and J gave up 4 bases, with 7 bases separating them. Here the CDR3 DNA reads TGTGCCAGCAGCTTGGAACACGTCACTGAAGCTTTCTTT. Protein: CASSLEHVTEAFF.

V usage is TRBV7-2 and J usage is TRBJ1-2, with a weak D call TRBD1 (6 bases). The CDR3 covers 17 residues. Germline CDR1 reads SGHTA; CDR2 reads FQGNSA. Trimming took off 6 bases at V and 4 bases at J, with 24 bases between the two ends. CDR3: CASRGGESLWALYGYTF. CDR3 nucleotides: TGTGCCAGCAGGGGGGGCGAGAGTCTGTGGGCGCTCTATGGCTACACCTTC. Full variable domain (remainder filled in from reference TRBV7-2 and TRBJ1-2): GAGVSQSPSNKVTEKGKDVELRCDPISGHTALYWYRQSLGQGLEFLIYFQGNSAPDKSGLPSDRFSAERTGGSVSTLTIQRTQQEDSAVYLCASRGGESLWALYGYTFGSGTRLTVV.

This clone was found once. V and J are TRBV27 and TRBJ2-5; D perhaps matches TRBD1 (6 bases). CDR3 length: 14 residues. Germline assignment: CDR1 MNHEY and CDR2 SMNVEV (reference sequence). V was clipped by 1 base and J by 3 bases, with 9 bases between them. CDR3 residues: CASSLLTGKETQYF. CDR3 nucleotide sequence: TGTGCCAGCAGTTTATTAACAGGGAAAGAGACCCAGTACTTC.

The V call is TRBV6-2 or TRBV6-3, the J call TRBJ2-7; 7 bases line up with TRBD1. In germline, CDR1 is MNHEY, CDR2 SVGEGT. V lost 5 bases, J lost 6 bases, and 7 bases stayed unmatched. The CDR3 length is 13 residues. The CDR3 DNA is TGTGCCAGCAGTCGACAGGGCTGGGGCGAGCAGTACTTC. This gives the protein CASSRQGWGEQYF.

This clone was counted a single time. The chain uses TRBV21-1 and TRBJ2-1; the table assigns TRBD1, which was not confirmed against the DNA. TRBV21-1 is classified as a pseudogene. The CDR3 runs to 16 residues. CDR3 in DNA: TGTGCCAGCAGCAACAAAACCGGGACAGGTAAGAATGAGCAGTTCTTC. It codes for CASSNKTGTGKNEQFF.

The V gene is TRBV19, the J gene TRBJ2-7; TRBD1 might be the D (6 bases). The CDR3 consists of 18 residues. Germline values: CDR1 LNHDA, CDR2 SQIVND (reference sequence). Trimming left V 6 bases short and J 3 bases short, with 27 bases between. CDR3 in amino acids: CASSPSIPTVDRNYEQYF. CDR3 bases: TGTGCCAGTAGCCCATCTATCCCCACCGTGGACAGAAACTACGAGCAGTACTTC.

Only one count was recorded for this clone. The chain has TRBV6-5 and TRBJ1-6; a possible D gene is TRBD1 (5 bases). Trimming removed 5 bases from V and 8 bases from J, with 13 bases in between. The CDR3 sequence is 14 residues long. Germline-derived CDR1 and CDR2 are MNHEY and SVGAGI. CDR3 bases: TGTGCCAGCAGTCGAGGGGTTCTGGATTCACCCCTCCACTTT. Translated: CASSRGVLDSPLHF.

The chain combines TRBV11-2 with TRBJ2-7, with D unclear. The CDR3 length is 17 residues. Trimming removed 0 bases from V and 6 bases from J, with 21 bases in between. CDR1 and CDR2 from the germline V gene are SGHAT and FQNNGV. The CDR3 sequence is CASSLDQGKRPRGEQYF. CDR3 nucleotide sequence: TGTGCCAGCAGCTTAGATCAAGGAAAACGGCCCCGAGGCGAGCAGTACTTC.

V usage is TRBV6-6 and J usage is TRBJ1-2, with D possibly matching TRBD1 (5 bases). Between the trimmed V and J ends, which lost 2 bases and 2 bases, there was a span of 9 bases. Germline V gives CDR1 MNHNY, CDR2 SVGAGI (reference sequence). The CDR3 consists of 14 residues. The CDR3 nucleotides are TGTGCCAGCAGTTACGGCAGGGCCAACTATGGCTACACCTTC. Amino acids: CASSYGRANYGYTF.

The V call is TRBV6-5, the J call TRBJ1-4; 9 nucleotides align to TRBD1. The CDR3 loop spans 15 amino acids. The trim removed 5 bases at V and 6 bases at J, leaving 7 bases unmatched. Per germline, CDR1 MNHEY and CDR2 SVGAGI. In DNA, the CDR3 is TGTGCCAGCAGTCCCTCGGGACAGGGAGATGAAAAACTGTTTTTT. It yields the protein CASSPSGQGDEKLFF.

The chain joins TRBV19 to TRBJ1-4; 7 bases match TRBD1. After removal of 8 bases from V and 4 bases from J, the junction contained 10 bases not matched to a gene. CDR3 length: 15 amino acids. Germline assignment: CDR1 LNHDA and CDR2 SQIVND (reference sequence). CDR3 residues: CASRHTGVVNEKLFF. The CDR3 DNA sequence: TGTGCCAGTCGCCATACAGGGGTGGTTAATGAAAAACTGTTTTTT.

This clone occurred once. J is TRBJ1-1 and V is TRBV6-5, with TRBD1 matching 8 bases. The V gene's germline CDR1 is MNHEY and CDR2 SVGAGI. J gave up 7 bases and V 2 bases, and 6 bases lay outside the gene matches. The CDR3 runs to 14 residues. CDR3 coding DNA: TGTGCCAGCAGTTACGGGCAGGGGGCGGTTGAAGCTTTCTTT. Translation: CASSYGQGAVEAFF.

The chain combines TRBV7-2 with TRBJ2-1; TRBD1 matches 11 bases. Trimming removed 1 base from V and 6 bases from J; junction bases left unmatched: 5. This CDR3 comprises 16 residues. Looked up from germline, CDR1 is SGHTA and CDR2 is FQGNSA. The CDR3 is CASSLGGGTGGNEQFF. DNA of the CDR3: TGTGCCAGCAGCTTAGGGGGCGGGACAGGGGGCAATGAGCAGTTCTTC.

V gene TRBV19 combines with J gene TRBJ2-1; the D is unclear. Per the germline V gene, CDR1 is LNHDA and CDR2 is SQIVND (reference sequence). The CDR3 spans 15 residues. The V end lost 3 bases, the J end lost 2 bases, and 11 bases lay between the germline ends. The CDR3 loop is CASSIIEKAYNEQFF. The DNA for the CDR3 is TGTGCCAGTAGTATTATAGAGAAGGCCTACAATGAGCAGTTCTTC.

In this sample, this clone turned up once. The chain has TRBV19 and TRBJ1-2; TRBD1 aligns across 8 bases. Germline CDR1 and CDR2: LNHDA and SQIVND (reference sequence). With 4 bases clipped from V and 7 bases from J, the junction kept 11 bases outside the gene matches. The CDR3 loop spans 15 amino acids. CDR3 bases: TGTGCCAGTAGTACCTGGGCTCAGGGGGCGACTGGCTACACCTTC. Translated, it gives CASSTWAQGATGYTF.

V gene TRBV7-8 combines with J gene TRBJ1-2, with D maybe TRBD1 (6 bases). This CDR3 comprises 15 residues. V dropped 1 base and J dropped 6 bases, with 15 bases sitting between them. CDR1 and CDR2 (germline): SGHVS, FQNEAQ. The CDR3 is CASSLGGGWFHGYTF. For the CDR3, the DNA is TGTGCCAGCAGCTTAGGAGGGGGGTGGTTTCATGGCTACACCTTC.

The chain has TRBV7-2 and TRBJ2-2; D is unresolved. The CDR3 sequence is 14 residues long. V lost 5 bases to trimming and J lost 3 bases, with 10 bases between them. CDR1 SGHTA and CDR2 FQGNSA come from the germline V gene. DNA for the CDR3: TGTGCCAGCAGCCCAAGACTTTACACCGGGGAGCTGTTTTTT. It codes for CASSPRLYTGELFF. Drawing the rest from reference TRBV7-2 and TRBJ2-2, the complete variable domain is GAGVSQSPSNKVTEKGKDVELRCDPISGHTALYWYRQSLGQGLEFLIYFQGNSAPDKSGLPSDRFSAERTGGSVSTLTIQRTQQEDSAVYLCASSPRLYTGELFFGEGSRLTVL.

The chain couples TRBV2 to TRBJ2-7, with D unresolved. V was shortened by 6 bases and J by 4 bases, with 16 bases between the two germline ends. The germline V gene has CDR1 SNHLY and CDR2 FYNNEI. CDR3 length equals 14 residues. DNA for the CDR3: TGTGCCAGCAGAGCGACTCCGGCTTTGTACGAGCAGTACTTC. Translated: CASRATPALYEQYF.

This chain connects TRBV6-6 to TRBJ1-1, with D possibly matching TRBD1 (5 bases). Germline CDR1 MNHNY, CDR2 SVGAGI (reference sequence). There are 16 residues in the CDR3. Trimming left V 0 bases short and J 1 base short, with 12 bases between. This chain's CDR3 is CASSYSIEGKNTEAFF. The CDR3 coding sequence is TGTGCCAGCAGTTACTCGATTGAGGGGAAGAACACTGAAGCTTTCTTT.

This chain links TRBV3-1 (or the pseudogene TRBV3-2) with TRBJ1-3, with TRBD1 matching over 7 bases. The length of the CDR3 is 16 residues. Germline V lookup: CDR1 LGHDT, CDR2 YNNKEL (reference sequence). V shed 1 base, J shed 0 bases, and the junction held 3 bases outside the gene matches. For the CDR3, the DNA is TGTGCCAGCAGCCAAGGGGACAGCTCCTCTGGAAACACCATATATTTT. Protein: CASSQGDSSSGNTIYF.

The chain employs TRBV10-3 and TRBJ2-7, with D perhaps given as TRBD1 or TRBD2 (7 bases each). This CDR3 has 17 amino acids. Between the trimmed V and J ends, which lost 6 bases and 5 bases, there was a span of 26 bases. Germline CDR1 and CDR2: ENHRY and SYGVKD. CDR3 amino acids: CAIRKTGRVTDTDEQYF. As DNA, the CDR3 is TGTGCCATCAGGAAGACAGGGAGGGTAACGGATACGGACGAGCAGTACTTC.

The V call is TRBV7-2, the J call TRBJ2-1, with D hard to call. Germline lookup yields CDR1 SGHTA and CDR2 FQGNSA. The CDR3 totals 14 residues. V lost 1 base to trimming and J lost 5 bases, with 9 bases between them. The CDR3: CASSLVGGDNEQFF. CDR3 DNA: TGTGCCAGCAGCTTAGTAGGTGGGGACAATGAGCAGTTCTTC.

The chain combines TRBV5-1 with TRBJ2-7; 11 bases line up with TRBD2. Trimming at V came to 0 bases and at J to 1 base, leaving 9 bases not matched to a gene. This CDR3 is 18 amino acids long. Germline loops: CDR1 SGHRS, CDR2 YFSETQ. In DNA form, the CDR3 reads TGCGCCAGCAGCTTGGCAACTAGCGGGGGTTCCCTATCCTACGAGCAGTACTTC. Its translation is CASSLATSGGSLSYEQYF.

This clone was recorded a few times. The chain uses TRBV14 and TRBJ2-7; D ambiguous. This CDR3 is built from 14 residues. Between the trimmed V and J ends, which lost 4 bases and 2 bases, there was a span of 12 bases. Germline V gene data show CDR1 as SGHDN and CDR2 as FVKESK. The DNA of the CDR3 is TGTGCCAGCAGCCGCCTTGCAGGCCCCTACGAGCAGTACTTC. Translation gives CASSRLAGPYEQYF. The full variable domain, in which reference TRBV14 and TRBJ2-7 provide the parts outside the CDR3, is EAGVTQFPSHSVIEKGQTVTLRCDPISGHDNLYWYRRVMGKEIKFLLHFVKESKQDESGMPNNRFLAERTGGTYSTLKVQPAELEDSGVYFCASSRLAGPYEQYFGPGTRLTVT.

The rearrangement links TRBV11-2 to TRBJ2-7, with D maybe TRBD2 (6 bases). The length of the CDR3 is 17 residues. Looked up from germline, CDR1 is SGHAT and CDR2 is FQNNGV. Trimming removed 6 bases from V and 3 bases from J, with 24 bases in between. CDR3 DNA sequence: TGTGCCAGCAGTCAGCTGGCAGGGAGGTTTTCAGGCTACGAGCAGTACTTC. It is translated as CASSQLAGRFSGYEQYF.

V and J are TRBV5-4 and TRBJ1-5; D remains ambiguous. The ends were cut back, 4 bases at V and 3 bases at J, with 14 bases in the middle. There are 15 residues in the CDR3. The V gene's germline CDR1 is SGHNT and CDR2 YYREEE (reference sequence). The CDR3 here is CASSPGAGFNQPQHF. The CDR3 DNA reads TGTGCCAGCAGCCCGGGAGCGGGGTTCAATCAGCCCCAGCATTTT.

The chain employs TRBV4-3 and TRBJ1-4, with D tentatively TRBD1 (6 bases). The CDR3 contains 15 residues. Germline assignment: CDR1 LGHNA and CDR2 YSLEER. Trimming left V 4 bases short and J 6 bases short, with 15 bases between. The CDR3 loop reads CASSRAGAVDEKLFF. CDR3 nucleotide sequence: TGCGCCAGCAGCCGTGCAGGGGCTGTGGATGAAAAACTGTTTTTT.

The genes are TRBV11-2 and TRBJ2-7; 10 positions match TRBD2. The CDR3 has 15 residues. The V gene's germline CDR1 is SGHAT and CDR2 FQNNGV. The V segment lost 3 bases and the J segment 3 bases; nucleotides outside the gene matches: 5. CDR3 bases: TGTGCCAGCAGCTTTGGACTAGCGGAAGTCTACGAGCAGTACTTC. Protein sequence: CASSFGLAEVYEQYF. Supplemented by reference TRBV11-2 and TRBJ2-7, the full variable domain reads EAGVAQSPRYKIIEKRQSVAFWCNPISGHATLYWYQQILGQGPKLLIQFQNNGVVDDSQLPKDRFSAERLKGVDSTLKIQPAKLEDSAVYLCASSFGLAEVYEQYFGPGTRLTVT.